This TCR beta chain appears in the sequencing data of a study of blood T cell repertoires in COVID-19. Across the whole study: The analysed material was cDNA or gDNA that came from T cells, B-cell-depleted T cells, or PBMCs.

The ends were cut back, 2 bases at V and 7 bases at J, with 11 bases in the middle. This CDR3 is 13 amino acids long. Method: immunoSEQ multiplex PCR; TCRdb's copy keeps in-frame clones and lacks some. This sample has 150,000 to 200,000 clones, with over 70% found just once. The origin of this receptor is a man in his fifties or sixties with active or convalescent COVID-19. This rearrangement joins TRBV12-3 or TRBV12-4 to TRBJ2-5; no clear D. The sample consisted of peripheral blood. The CDR3 region is CASSLHQSRTQYF. The CDR3 region has the DNA TGTGCCAGCAGTTTACACCAGTCCCGGACCCAGTACTTC.